The entry below describes one T cell receptor (beta chain). The clone's antigen remains unknown. No base qualities exist here, and no much larger clone lies one base off it. This sample is drawn from a study of CDR3 diversity in severe acne (dated by TCRdb to between 2018 and 2020). Library preparation used PCR. Reads for this sample came from an Illumina HiSeq 2000. TCRdb took the public reads, trimmed them with fastp at Q25, ran MiXCR for clone calling and kept in-frame beta chains. A single entry per CDR3 protein holds the most common genes and DNA from its merged rows. This sample is represented by fewer than 90,000 distinct CDR3 sequences; 45% to 60% of them were singletons. Together, the top ten hold 13% to 15% of the sample. Taken from the germline V gene, the CDR1 and CDR2 loops are MGHRA and YSYEKL. The CDR3 holds 13 amino acids from the cysteine to the phenylalanine. Kept here is only the CDR3 DNA, which spans 39 bases and is read in frame from base 1. Trimming accounts for 4 bases at V and 9 bases at J, while the number of junction bases matched to no gene is 3.

What was sequenced was blood. The clonotype originates from a male donor in good health, without acne. The rearranged segments are TRBV4-1 and TRBJ2-2; the central 9 bases match TRBD1. The CDR3 is CASSPGQGWELFF. The DNA sequence follows: TGCGCCAGCAGCCCGGGACAGGGTTGGGAGCTGTTTTTT.